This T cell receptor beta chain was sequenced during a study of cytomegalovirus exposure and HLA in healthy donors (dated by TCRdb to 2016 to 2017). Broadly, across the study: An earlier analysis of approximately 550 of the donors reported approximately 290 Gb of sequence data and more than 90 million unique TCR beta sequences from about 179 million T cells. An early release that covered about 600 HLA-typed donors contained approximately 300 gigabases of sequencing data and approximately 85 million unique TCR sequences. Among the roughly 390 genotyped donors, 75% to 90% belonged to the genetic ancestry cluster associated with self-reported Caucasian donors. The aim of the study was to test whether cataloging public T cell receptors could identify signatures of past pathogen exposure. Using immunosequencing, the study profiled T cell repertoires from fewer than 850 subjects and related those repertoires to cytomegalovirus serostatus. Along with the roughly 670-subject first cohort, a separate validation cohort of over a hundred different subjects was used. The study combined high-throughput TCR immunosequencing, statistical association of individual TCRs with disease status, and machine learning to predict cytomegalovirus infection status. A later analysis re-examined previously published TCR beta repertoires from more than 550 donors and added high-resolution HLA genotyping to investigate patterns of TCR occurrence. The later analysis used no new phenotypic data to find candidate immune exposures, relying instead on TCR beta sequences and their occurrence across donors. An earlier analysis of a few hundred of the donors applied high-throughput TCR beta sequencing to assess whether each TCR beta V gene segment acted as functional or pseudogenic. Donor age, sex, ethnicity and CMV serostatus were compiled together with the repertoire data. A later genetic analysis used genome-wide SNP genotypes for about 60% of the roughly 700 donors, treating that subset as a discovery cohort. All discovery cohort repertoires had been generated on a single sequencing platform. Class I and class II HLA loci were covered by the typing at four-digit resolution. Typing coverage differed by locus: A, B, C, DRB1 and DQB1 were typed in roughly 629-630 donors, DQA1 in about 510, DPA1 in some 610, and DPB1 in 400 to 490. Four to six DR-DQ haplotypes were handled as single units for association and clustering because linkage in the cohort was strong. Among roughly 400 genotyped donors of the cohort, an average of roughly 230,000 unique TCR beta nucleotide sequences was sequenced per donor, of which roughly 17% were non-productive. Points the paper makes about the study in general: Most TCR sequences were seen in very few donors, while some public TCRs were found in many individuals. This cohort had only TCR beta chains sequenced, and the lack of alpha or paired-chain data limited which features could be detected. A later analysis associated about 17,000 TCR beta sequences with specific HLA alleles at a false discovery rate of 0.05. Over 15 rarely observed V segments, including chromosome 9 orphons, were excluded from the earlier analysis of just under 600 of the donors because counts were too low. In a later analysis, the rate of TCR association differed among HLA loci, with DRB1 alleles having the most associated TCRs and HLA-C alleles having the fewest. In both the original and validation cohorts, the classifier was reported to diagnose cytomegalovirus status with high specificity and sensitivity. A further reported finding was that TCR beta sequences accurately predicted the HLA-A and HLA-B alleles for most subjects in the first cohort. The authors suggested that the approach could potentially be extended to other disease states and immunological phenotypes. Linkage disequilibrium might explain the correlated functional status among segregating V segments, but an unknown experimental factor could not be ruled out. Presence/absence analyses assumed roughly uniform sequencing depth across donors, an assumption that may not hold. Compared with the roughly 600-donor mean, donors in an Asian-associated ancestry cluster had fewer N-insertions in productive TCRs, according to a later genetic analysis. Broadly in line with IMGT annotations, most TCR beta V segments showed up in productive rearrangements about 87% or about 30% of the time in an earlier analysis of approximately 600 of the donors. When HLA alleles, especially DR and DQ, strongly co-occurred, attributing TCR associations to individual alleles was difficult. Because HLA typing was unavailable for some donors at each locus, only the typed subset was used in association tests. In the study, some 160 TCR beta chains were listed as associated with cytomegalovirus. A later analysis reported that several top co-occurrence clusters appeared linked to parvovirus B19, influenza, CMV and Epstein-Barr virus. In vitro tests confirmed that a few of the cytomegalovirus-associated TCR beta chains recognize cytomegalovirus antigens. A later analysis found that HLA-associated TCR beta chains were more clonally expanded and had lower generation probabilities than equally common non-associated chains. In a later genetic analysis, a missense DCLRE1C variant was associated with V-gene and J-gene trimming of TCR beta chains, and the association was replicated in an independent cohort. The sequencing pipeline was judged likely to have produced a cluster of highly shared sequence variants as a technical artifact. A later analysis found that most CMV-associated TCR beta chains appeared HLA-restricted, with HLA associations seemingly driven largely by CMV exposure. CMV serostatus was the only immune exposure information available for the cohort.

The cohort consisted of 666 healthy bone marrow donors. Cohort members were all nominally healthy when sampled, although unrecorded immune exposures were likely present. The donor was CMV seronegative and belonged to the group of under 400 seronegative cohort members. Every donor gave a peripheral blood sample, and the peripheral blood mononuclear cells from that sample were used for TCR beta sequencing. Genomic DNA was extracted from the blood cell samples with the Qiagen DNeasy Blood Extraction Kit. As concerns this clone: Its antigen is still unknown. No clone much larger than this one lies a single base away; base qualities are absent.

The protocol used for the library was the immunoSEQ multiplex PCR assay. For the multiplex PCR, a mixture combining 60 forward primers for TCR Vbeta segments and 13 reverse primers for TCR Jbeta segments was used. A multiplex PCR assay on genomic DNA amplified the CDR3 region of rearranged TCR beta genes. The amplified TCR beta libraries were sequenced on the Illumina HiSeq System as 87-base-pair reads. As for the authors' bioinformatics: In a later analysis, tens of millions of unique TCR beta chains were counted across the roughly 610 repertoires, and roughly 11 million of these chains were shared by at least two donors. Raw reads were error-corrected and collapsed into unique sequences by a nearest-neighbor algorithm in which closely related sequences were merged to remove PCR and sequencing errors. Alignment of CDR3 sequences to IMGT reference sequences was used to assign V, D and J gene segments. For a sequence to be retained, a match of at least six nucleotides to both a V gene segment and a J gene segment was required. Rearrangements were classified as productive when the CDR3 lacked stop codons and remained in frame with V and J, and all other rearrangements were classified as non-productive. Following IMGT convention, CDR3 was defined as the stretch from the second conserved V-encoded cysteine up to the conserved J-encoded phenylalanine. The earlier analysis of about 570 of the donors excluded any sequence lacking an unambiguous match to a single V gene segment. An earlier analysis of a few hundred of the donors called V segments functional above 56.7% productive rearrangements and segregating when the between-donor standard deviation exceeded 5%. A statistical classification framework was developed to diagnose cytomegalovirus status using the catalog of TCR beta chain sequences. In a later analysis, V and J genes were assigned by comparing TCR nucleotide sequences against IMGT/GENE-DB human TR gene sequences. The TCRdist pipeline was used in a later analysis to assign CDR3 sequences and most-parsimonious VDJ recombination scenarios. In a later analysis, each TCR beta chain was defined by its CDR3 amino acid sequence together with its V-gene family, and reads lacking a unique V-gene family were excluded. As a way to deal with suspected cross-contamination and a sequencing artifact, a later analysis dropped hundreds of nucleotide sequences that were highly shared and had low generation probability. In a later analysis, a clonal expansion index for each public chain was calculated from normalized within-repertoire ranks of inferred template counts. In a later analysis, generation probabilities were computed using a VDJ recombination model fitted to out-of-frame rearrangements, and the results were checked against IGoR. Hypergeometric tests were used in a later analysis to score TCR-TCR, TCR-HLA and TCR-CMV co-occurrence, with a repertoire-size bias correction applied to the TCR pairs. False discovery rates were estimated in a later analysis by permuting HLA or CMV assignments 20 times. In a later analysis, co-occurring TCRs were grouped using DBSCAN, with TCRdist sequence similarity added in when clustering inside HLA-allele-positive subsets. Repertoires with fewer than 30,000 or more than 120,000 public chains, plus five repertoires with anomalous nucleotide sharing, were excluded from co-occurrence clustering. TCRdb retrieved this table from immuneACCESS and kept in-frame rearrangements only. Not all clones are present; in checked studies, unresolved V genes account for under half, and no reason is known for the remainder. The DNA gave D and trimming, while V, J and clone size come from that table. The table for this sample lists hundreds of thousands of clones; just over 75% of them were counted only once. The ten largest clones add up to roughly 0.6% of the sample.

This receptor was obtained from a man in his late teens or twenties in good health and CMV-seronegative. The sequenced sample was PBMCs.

The base sequence is TGTGCCAGCAGCTGGTTGTCCCCCGGCTACGAGCAGTACTTC. It encodes CASSWLSPGYEQYF. The sequence is built from TRBV6-1 and TRBJ2-7; no D gene can be assigned with confidence. The CDR3 goes from the cysteine to the phenylalanine over 14 residues. The kept DNA is CDR3 alone, 42 bases in frame from the first base. The germline ends are 15 bases apart after V is trimmed by 6 bases and J by 3 bases. Looking up the germline V gene yields CDR1 MNHNS and CDR2 SASEGT.